What follows are 26 T cell receptor beta chains derived from one specimen sequenced in a study of cytomegalovirus exposure and HLA in healthy donors. The study ran its PCR with 60 Vbeta and 13 Jbeta primers. Produced via immunoSEQ multiplex PCR; TCRdb's table is partial and in-frame only. This sample has about 160,000 clones, with about 68% found just once. Sequencing was carried out using PBMCs. These receptors originate from a female donor in good health and CMV-seronegative.

This chain links TRBV7-2 with TRBJ2-7; 7 positions match TRBD2. The CDR3 contains 16 residues. Germline-derived CDR1 and CDR2 are SGHTA and FQGNSA. J gave up 2 bases and V 4 bases, and 11 bases lay outside the gene matches. DNA of the CDR3: TGTGCCAGCAGCTCCGGACCTAGCGGAGCGACCTACGAGCAGTACTTC. This translates into CASSSGPSGATYEQYF. Together with reference TRBV7-2 and TRBJ2-7, the CDR3 gives the full variable domain: GAGVSQSPSNKVTEKGKDVELRCDPISGHTALYWYRQSLGQGLEFLIYFQGNSAPDKSGLPSDRFSAERTGGSVSTLTIQRTQQEDSAVYLCASSSGPSGATYEQYFGPGTRLTVT.

This clone is a singleton in its sample. V and J are TRBV4-1 and TRBJ2-3, with a possible D match to TRBD2 (6 bases). V shed 2 bases and J shed 2 bases, with 20 bases lying between them. This CDR3 spans 18 amino acids. CDR1 and CDR2 (germline): MGHRA, YSYEKL. The chain's CDR3 is CASSQRRMSGRDTDTQYF. CDR3 sequence (DNA): TGCGCCAGCAGCCAACGGCGTATGTCGGGGCGGGACACAGATACGCAGTATTTT.

The chain combines TRBV4-1 with TRBJ1-4; tentative D call: TRBD1 (5 bases). Trimming pared 0 bases from V and 7 bases from J, leaving 21 bases between. Germline loops: CDR1 MGHRA, CDR2 YSYEKL. This CDR3 comprises 18 residues. The DNA of the CDR3 is TGCGCCAGCAGCCAAGAATGGGCAGGGAACTCGTTCCTTGAAAAACTGTTTTTT. Translation gives CASSQEWAGNSFLEKLFF.

This clone has just a few counts. The chain combines TRBV5-8 with TRBJ1-5; a weak D match, TRBD1 (5 bases). The CDR3 sequence is 13 residues long. The V and J ends lost 0 bases and 7 bases respectively, with 8 bases between them. Germline V gives CDR1 SGHTS, CDR2 YDEGEE. The CDR3 here is CASSLGGEQPQHF. DNA for the CDR3: TGTGCCAGCAGCTTGGGGGGCGAGCAGCCCCAGCATTTT.

The V gene is TRBV6-6, the J gene TRBJ2-5, with 13 bases that match TRBD2. Germline V CDR1 and CDR2: MNHNY, SVGAGI (reference sequence). The CDR3 has 15 residues. V gave up 5 bases and J gave up 2 bases; unmatched junction bases: 2. As DNA, the CDR3 is TGTGCCAGCAGTGGACTAGCGGGGGCTCAAGAGACCCAGTACTTC. Translated, it gives CASSGLAGAQETQYF.

CDR3 DNA: TGCGCCAGCAGCTTTGGGGCGTCGGGGAACACTGAAGCTTTCTTT. It encodes CASSFGASGNTEAFF. The rearrangement links TRBV5-1 to TRBJ1-1, with a possible D match to TRBD1 (5 bases). Germline values: CDR1 SGHRS, CDR2 YFSETQ. The length of the CDR3 is 15 residues. Trimming took 2 bases from V and 1 from J, leaving 12 bases between them.

This sequence joins TRBV7-3 and TRBJ2-2; 11 bases fit TRBD2. V was clipped by 4 bases and J by 5 bases; unmatched bases: 3. CDR1 and CDR2 from the germline V gene are SGHTA and FQGTGA. The CDR3 loop spans 15 amino acids. This CDR3 reads CASSSGLAATGELFF. The CDR3 DNA reads as TGTGCCAGCAGCTCGGGACTAGCGGCTACCGGGGAGCTGTTTTTT.

The chain joins TRBV19 to TRBJ2-3; D is possibly TRBD1 (5 bases). Germline V gene data show CDR1 as LNHDA and CDR2 as SQIVND (reference sequence). V shed 3 bases and J shed 5 bases, with 12 bases lying between them. This CDR3 contains 14 residues. CDR3 region: CASSMVPGLDTQYF. CDR3 DNA: TGTGCCAGTAGTATGGTCCCAGGGTTAGATACGCAGTATTTT.

The rearrangement links TRBV11-3 to TRBJ2-3; no firm D call. The V gene lost 5 bases and the J gene lost 1 base, with 7 bases spanning the gap. The CDR3 extends over 13 amino acids. CDR1 and CDR2 from the germline V gene are SGHNT and YENEEA. The CDR3 sequence: CASSPPGTDTQYF. The CDR3 DNA sequence: TGTGCCAGCAGCCCCCCGGGCACAGATACGCAGTATTTT.

This chain connects TRBV9 to TRBJ2-2, with 9 bases identical to TRBD2. This CDR3 is 14 amino acids long. V gave up 4 bases and J gave up 4 bases; unmatched junction bases: 2. Germline CDR1 SGDLS, CDR2 YYNGEE. This chain's CDR3 is CASSLGLATGELFF. DNA of the CDR3: TGTGCCAGCAGCTTGGGACTAGCCACCGGGGAGCTGTTTTTT. Combining the CDR3 with reference TRBV9 and TRBJ2-2 gives the whole variable domain DSGVTQTPKHLITATGQRVTLRCSPRSGDLSVYWYQQSLDQGLQFLIQYYNGEERAKGNILERFSAQQFPDLHSELNLSSLELGDSALYFCASSLGLATGELFFGEGSRLTVL.

The chain is built from TRBV18 and TRBJ2-2; 9 nucleotides match TRBD1. Germline CDR1 KGHSH, CDR2 LQKENI. The CDR3 has 15 residues. J gave up 5 bases and V 3 bases, and 4 bases lay outside the gene matches. CDR3 sequence: CASSPGQGRTGELFF. The CDR3 DNA follows: TGTGCCAGCTCACCCGGACAGGGGCGGACCGGGGAGCTGTTTTTT.

CDR3 sequence reads: CASSPAGPSQYF. In nucleotides, the CDR3 is TGTGCCAGCAGCCCCGCAGGCCCCTCTCAGTACTTC. The chain links TRBV7-8 to TRBJ2-5; no firm D call. This CDR3 contains 12 residues. Trimming stripped 5 bases from V and 11 bases from J, with 15 bases between. Germline V gene lookup returns CDR1 SGHVS and CDR2 FQNEAQ.

This sequence joins TRBV30 and TRBJ2-5; possible D gene TRBD2, 6 bases. V lost 2 bases to trimming and J lost 5 bases, with 18 bases between them. This CDR3 is built from 15 residues. The V gene's germline CDR1 is GTSNPN and CDR2 SVGIG (reference sequence). In DNA form, the CDR3 reads TGTGCCTGGAGTCTCGGCGGGGCACGTCGGGAGACCCAGTACTTC. It codes for CAWSLGGARRETQYF.

V usage is TRBV6-5 and J usage is TRBJ2-3; D may be TRBD1 (6 bases). This CDR3 region has 14 residues. Germline V CDR1 and CDR2: MNHEY, SVGAGI. Trimming removed 4 bases at V and 6 bases at J, with 14 bases between. As DNA, the CDR3 is TGTGCCAGCAGTTTACAGGGCCCGATTGATACGCAGTATTTT. Residues: CASSLQGPIDTQYF.

This sequence joins TRBV15 and TRBJ1-2; TRBD1 agrees at 8 bases. Germline CDR1 LNHNV, CDR2 YYDKDF (reference sequence). Trimming at V came to 0 bases and at J to 4 bases, leaving 1 base not matched to a gene. The CDR3 consists of 14 residues. In DNA form, the CDR3 reads TGTGCCACCAGCAGAGATGGGACAGGCTATGGCTACACCTTC. Amino acid sequence: CATSRDGTGYGYTF.

The chain recombines TRBV9 with TRBJ1-5; 7 positions agree with TRBD1. Germline trimming cut 3 bases from V and 4 bases from J; bases unmatched to any gene: 7. The CDR3 totals 15 residues. Germline-derived CDR1 and CDR2 are SGDLS and YYNGEE. The CDR3: CASSARDSFNQPQHF. CDR3 DNA: TGTGCCAGCAGCGCCCGGGACAGCTTTAATCAGCCCCAGCATTTT.

This clone showed up just a few times. The rearrangement uses TRBV7-3 and TRBJ2-1, with TRBD1 matching over 7 bases. V was pared by 2 bases and J by 0 bases, with 4 bases of the junction left unmatched. Germline loops: CDR1 SGHTA, CDR2 FQGTGA. The CDR3 is made up of 16 amino acids. CDR3 sequence: CASSLGTASSYNEQFF. The CDR3 DNA is TGTGCCAGCAGCTTAGGGACAGCGAGCTCCTACAATGAGCAGTTCTTC.

This chain connects TRBV10-1 to TRBJ2-1, with TRBD1 as a possible D gene (6 bases). The CDR3 extends over 12 amino acids. Germline V lookup: CDR1 WNHNN, CDR2 SYGVQD (reference sequence). The germline V and J ends were trimmed by 6 bases and 6 bases, with 9 bases remaining between them. The CDR3 DNA reads TGCGCCAGCAGAACAGGGTTCAATGAGCAGTTCTTC. Its protein product is CASRTGFNEQFF.

On this clone: Mismatch with germline at one junction end may stem from a read error. The same CDR3 arises from other DNA sequences in this sample as well. This chain uses TRBV11-2 with TRBJ1-6, with D unresolved. The CDR3 has 16 residues. CDR1 SGHAT and CDR2 FQNNGV come from the germline V gene. The CDR3 region has the DNA TGTGCTAGCAGCTCCTTGGGGAGCTCCTATAATTCACCCCTCCACTTT. This gives the protein CASSSLGSSYNSPLHF.

The chain joins TRBV2 to TRBJ1-6; D is possibly TRBD1 (6 bases). This CDR3 contains 14 residues. Germline CDR1 and CDR2: SNHLY and FYNNEI. The V gene lost 4 bases and the J gene lost 9 bases, with 13 bases spanning the gap. DNA of the CDR3: TGTGCCAGCAGTGTGGGACACCTTAGTTCACCCCTCCACTTT. Its translation: CASSVGHLSSPLHF.

Comment on this clone: Different DNA sequences within this sample yield the same CDR3. CDR3 protein: CASSYGGETQYF. The CDR3 DNA sequence: TGTGCCAGCAGTTACGGAGGCGAGACCCAGTACTTC. The genes are TRBV6-5 and TRBJ2-5, with D maybe TRBD2 (5 bases). V gave up 2 bases and J gave up 5 bases, with 6 bases separating them. This CDR3 has 12 residues. From germline, CDR1 is MNHEY and CDR2 SVGAGI.

This clone was seen only once. The chain employs TRBV6-5 and TRBJ2-5; a possible D gene is TRBD2 (5 bases). The J call may be mistaken, given a closer DNA end match to TRBJ2-7. Per germline, CDR1 MNHEY and CDR2 SVGAGI. This CDR3 spans 13 amino acids. This CDR3 is CASSLRGLYEQYF. For the CDR3, the DNA is TGTGCCAGCAGCTTACGGGGTTTGTACGAGCAGTACTTC.

This rearrangement joins TRBV11-3 to TRBJ2-5; a possible D gene is TRBD2 (6 bases). CDR3 length: 12 amino acids. From germline, CDR1 is SGHNT and CDR2 YENEEA. The V end was cut by 5 bases, the J end by 11 bases, with 15 bases between. The CDR3 loop is CASSGDSKEQYF. CDR3 DNA sequence: TGTGCCAGCAGCGGGGACTCCAAGGAACAGTACTTC.

Concerning this clone: The same CDR3 is also encoded by other DNA sequences in this sample. CDR3 coding DNA: TGTGCCAGCAGCCCTTATTTGAACACTGAAGCTTTCTTT. Residues: CASSPYLNTEAFF. The genes are TRBV7-2 and TRBJ1-1; D call uncertain. V was pared by 5 bases and J by 0 bases, with 7 bases between. Germline assignment: CDR1 SGHTA and CDR2 FQGNSA. The CDR3 has 13 amino acids.

The gene calls are TRBV9 and TRBJ2-1; the match to TRBD1 covers 10 bases. CDR3 size: 15 residues. Trimming cost V 5 bases and J 4 bases; bases outside gene matches: 6. Germline CDR1 and CDR2: SGDLS and YYNGEE. This chain's CDR3 is CASSSGTGVYNEQFF. In DNA form, the CDR3 reads TGTGCCAGCAGTTCCGGGACAGGGGTTTACAATGAGCAGTTCTTC.

The chain carries TRBV9 and TRBJ2-1, with unresolved D. V was trimmed by 0 bases and J by 0 bases, leaving 7 bases between them. This CDR3 region has 15 residues. Germline CDR1 and CDR2: SGDLS and YYNGEE. Here the CDR3 DNA reads TGTGCCAGCAGCGTAGGGCTCACCTCCTACAATGAGCAGTTCTTC. It yields the protein CASSVGLTSYNEQFF.